These 7 T cell receptor beta chains originate from one sample sequenced in a study of blood T cell repertoires in COVID-19. Assay: immunoSEQ multiplex PCR; the TCRdb copy retains only in-frame clones and omits some. Of about 110,000 clones detected, 85% appear once; the ten largest clones hold less than 1.5%. The specimen sequenced was peripheral blood. The source of these receptors is a man aged 35-49 years with acute or convalescent COVID-19.

The chain employs TRBV27 and TRBJ1-5; TRBD1 is a possible D gene (5 bases). Germline loops: CDR1 MNHEY, CDR2 SMNVEV (reference sequence). The CDR3 covers 17 residues. Trimming took off 1 base at V and 0 bases at J, with 13 bases between the two ends. This CDR3 reads CASSLFGHGYSNQPQHF. CDR3 DNA sequence: TGTGCCAGCAGTTTATTCGGACACGGATATAGCAATCAGCCCCAGCATTTT.

The chain recombines TRBV7-2 with TRBJ1-6; no definite D call. V lost 1 base to trimming and J lost 8 bases, with 18 bases between them. Germline V gene lookup returns CDR1 SGHTA and CDR2 FQGNSA. The CDR3 contains 17 residues. CDR3 sequence reads: CASSLVPTDVKDSPLHF. Here the CDR3 DNA reads TGTGCCAGCAGCTTAGTCCCCACAGACGTGAAGGATTCACCCCTCCACTTT.

This clone was picked up one time. DNA of the CDR3: TGTGCCAGTAGTATGGGACGGGGGGGGACCTACGAGCAGTACTTC. This translates into CASSMGRGGTYEQYF. The chain is built from TRBV19 and TRBJ2-7; 8 nucleotides agree with TRBD2. Germline CDR1 reads LNHDA; CDR2 reads SQIVND (reference sequence). This CDR3 contains 15 residues. Trimming removed 3 bases from V and 2 bases from J; junction bases left unmatched: 6.

V and J are TRBV25-1 and TRBJ1-4, with 12 bases that match TRBD1. The CDR3 runs to 14 residues. J was trimmed by 10 bases and V by 4 bases; bases with no gene match: 4. Germline assignment: CDR1 MGHDK and CDR2 SYGVNS. The CDR3 DNA sequence: TGTGCCAGCAGTGTCGGGACAGGGGGCGGAAAACTGTTTTTT. Amino acids: CASSVGTGGGKLFF.

The J gene is TRBJ2-5, the V gene TRBV30, with 8 bases matching TRBD1. This CDR3 has 13 residues. J was trimmed by 4 bases and V by 0 bases; bases with no gene match: 1. The germline V gene encodes CDR1 GTSNPN and CDR2 SVGIG (reference sequence). The CDR3 sequence: CAWSVQGGETQYF. The DNA for the CDR3 is TGTGCCTGGAGTGTACAGGGGGGAGAGACCCAGTACTTC.

This chain links TRBV11-2 with TRBJ1-2, with D possibly TRBD1 on 5 matching bases. Between the trimmed V and J ends, which lost 5 bases and 3 bases, there was a span of 16 bases. CDR1 and CDR2 from the germline V gene are SGHAT and FQNNGV. The CDR3 loop spans 15 amino acids. The chain's CDR3 is CASSPEAGTYYGYTF. The DNA for the CDR3 is TGTGCCAGCAGCCCCGAGGCTGGGACTTACTATGGCTACACCTTC.

The chain employs TRBV3-1 (or the pseudogene TRBV3-2) and TRBJ2-3; tentatively, D is TRBD2 (6 bases). Trimming took off 3 bases at V and 5 bases at J, with 9 bases between the two ends. Germline V gene lookup returns CDR1 LGHDT and CDR2 YNNKEL (reference sequence). The CDR3 spans 13 residues. CDR3: CASSHTGEDTQYF. CDR3 sequence (DNA): TGTGCCAGCAGCCATACGGGAGAAGATACGCAGTATTTT.